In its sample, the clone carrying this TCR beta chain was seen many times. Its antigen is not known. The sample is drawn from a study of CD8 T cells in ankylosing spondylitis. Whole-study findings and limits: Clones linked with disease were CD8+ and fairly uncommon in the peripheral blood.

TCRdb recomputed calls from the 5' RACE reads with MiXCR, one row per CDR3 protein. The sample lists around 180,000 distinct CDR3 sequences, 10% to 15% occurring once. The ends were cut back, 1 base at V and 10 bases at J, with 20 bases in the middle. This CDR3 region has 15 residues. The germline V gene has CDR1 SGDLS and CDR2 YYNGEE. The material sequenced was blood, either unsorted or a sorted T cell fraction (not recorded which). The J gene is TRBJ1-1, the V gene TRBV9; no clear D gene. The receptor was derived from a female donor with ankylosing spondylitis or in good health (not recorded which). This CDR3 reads CASSVPRRDTEGAFF. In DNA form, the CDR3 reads TGTGCCAGCAGCGTACCCCGGAGGGATACTGAGGGAGCTTTCTTT. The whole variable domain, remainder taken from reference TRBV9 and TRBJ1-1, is DSGVTQTPKHLITATGQRVTLRCSPRSGDLSVYWYQQSLDQGLQFLIQYYNGEERAKGNILERFSAQQFPDLHSELNLSSLELGDSALYFCASSVPRRDTEGAFFGQGTRLTVV.